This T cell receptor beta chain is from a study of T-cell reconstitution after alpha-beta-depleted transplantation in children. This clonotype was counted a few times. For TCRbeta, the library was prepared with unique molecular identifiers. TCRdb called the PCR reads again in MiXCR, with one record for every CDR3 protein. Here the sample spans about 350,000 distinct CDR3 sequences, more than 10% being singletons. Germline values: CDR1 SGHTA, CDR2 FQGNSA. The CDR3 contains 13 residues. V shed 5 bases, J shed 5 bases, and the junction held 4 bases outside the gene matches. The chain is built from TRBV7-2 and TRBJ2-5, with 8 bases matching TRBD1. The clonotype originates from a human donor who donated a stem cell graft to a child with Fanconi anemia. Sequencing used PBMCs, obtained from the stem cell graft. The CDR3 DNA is TGTGCCAGCAGCACGGACAGGGAGGAGACCCAGTACTTC. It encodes CASSTDREETQYF. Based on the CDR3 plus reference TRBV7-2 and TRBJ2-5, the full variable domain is GAGVSQSPSNKVTEKGKDVELRCDPISGHTALYWYRQSLGQGLEFLIYFQGNSAPDKSGLPSDRFSAERTGGSVSTLTIQRTQQEDSAVYLCASSTDREETQYFGPGTRLLVL.